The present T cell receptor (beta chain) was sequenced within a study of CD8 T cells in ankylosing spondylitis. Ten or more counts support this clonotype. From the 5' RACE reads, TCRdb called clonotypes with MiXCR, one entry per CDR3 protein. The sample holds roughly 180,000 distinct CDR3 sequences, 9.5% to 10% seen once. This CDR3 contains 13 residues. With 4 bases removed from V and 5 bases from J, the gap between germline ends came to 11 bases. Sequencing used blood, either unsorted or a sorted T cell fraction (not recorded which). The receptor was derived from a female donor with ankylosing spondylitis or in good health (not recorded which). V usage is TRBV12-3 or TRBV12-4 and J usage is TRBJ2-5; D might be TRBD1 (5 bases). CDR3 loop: CASSWQGSETQYF. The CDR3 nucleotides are TGTGCCAGCAGTTGGCAGGGAAGCGAGACCCAGTACTTC.